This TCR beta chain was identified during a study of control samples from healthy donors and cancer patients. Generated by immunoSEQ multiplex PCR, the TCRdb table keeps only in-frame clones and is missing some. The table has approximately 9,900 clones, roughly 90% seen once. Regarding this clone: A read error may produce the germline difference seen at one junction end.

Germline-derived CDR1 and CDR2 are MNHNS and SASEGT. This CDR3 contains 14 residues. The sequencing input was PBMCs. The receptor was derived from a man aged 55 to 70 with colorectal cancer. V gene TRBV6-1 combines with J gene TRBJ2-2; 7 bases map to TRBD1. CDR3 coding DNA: TGTGCCAGCCGTGAACAGGGGTTGGGCGGGGAGCTGTTTTTT. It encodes CASREQGLGGELFF.